Below, 16 T cell receptor beta chains from the same sample are listed, as sequenced in a study of T cells in Graves' hyperthyroidism and ophthalmopathy. Regions amplified from RNA transcripts were the TCR beta CDR3 regions. RT-PCR in the first round (using the HTBI primer set) targeted the TCR CDR3. Each CDR3 protein is one row after TCRdb ran MiXCR on the multiplex PCR reads. Among 700,000 to 850,000 distinct CDR3 sequences listed, about a third were seen once. The sequenced sample was blood. The receptors were sampled from a middle-aged woman with Graves' hyperthyroidism.

This clonotype was detected a few times. The V and J genes are TRBV20-1 and TRBJ2-5; possible D gene TRBD1, 6 bases. CDR1 and CDR2 from the germline V gene are DFQATT and SNEGSKA (reference sequence). The V gene lost 1 base and the J gene lost 1 base, with 16 bases spanning the gap. The CDR3 sequence is 16 residues long. Here the CDR3 reads CSARAFTRDTQETQYF. The CDR3, as DNA: TGCAGTGCTAGAGCCTTCACCCGGGACACCCAAGAGACCCAGTACTTC.

In regard to this clonotype: A much larger clonotype is one base distant, so this may be a read error. The chain links TRBV7-3 to TRBJ2-5; 11 bases are shared with TRBD2. The CDR3 loop spans 16 amino acids. With 5 bases clipped from V and 0 bases from J, the junction kept 5 bases outside the gene matches. Looked up from germline, CDR1 is SGHTA and CDR2 is FQGTGA. CDR3 in amino acids: CASSPGTSGNQETQYF. The CDR3 coding sequence is TGTGCCAGCAGCCCCGGGACTAGCGGAAACCAAGAGACCCAGTACTTC.

The genes are TRBV12-3 or TRBV12-4 and TRBJ2-7; tentatively, D is TRBD2 (6 bases). Trimming left V 8 bases short and J 4 bases short, with 15 bases between. This CDR3 is 13 amino acids long. The DNA for the CDR3 is TGTGCCAGCGGCCGGTTAGCGGAATACGAGCAGTACTTC. This gives the protein CASGRLAEYEQYF.

The sample holds a few counts of this clonotype. The V and J genes are TRBV19 and TRBJ2-2; D gene ambiguous. Germline V gene data show CDR1 as LNHDA and CDR2 as SQIVND (reference sequence). V was clipped by 2 bases and J by 3 bases, with 13 bases between them. The CDR3 totals 16 residues. This chain's CDR3 is CASSIIVPSDTGELFF. CDR3 coding DNA: TGTGCCAGTAGTATAATTGTCCCGAGCGACACCGGGGAGCTGTTTTTT.

This clonotype has only a few counts. The chain has TRBV12-3 or TRBV12-4 and TRBJ1-5; 7 bases align to TRBD1. The CDR3 runs to 15 residues. V lost 8 bases, J lost 6 bases, and 13 bases stayed unmatched. The CDR3 is CASCSGTDLSQPQHF. The DNA for the CDR3 is TGTGCCAGCTGTTCCGGGACAGATTTGAGTCAGCCCCAGCATTTT.

The rearrangement uses TRBV20-1 and TRBJ2-2, with TRBD2 matching over 10 bases. Germline V CDR1 and CDR2: DFQATT, SNEGSKA (reference sequence). The CDR3 contains 16 residues. J gave up 1 base and V 0 bases, and 2 bases lay outside the gene matches. Here the CDR3 reads CSARERLAGNTGELFF. CDR3 coding DNA: TGCAGTGCTAGAGAACGACTAGCGGGGAACACCGGGGAGCTGTTTTTT.

In this sample, this clonotype turned up a few times. The chain combines TRBV4-3 with TRBJ1-4; TRBD1 aligns across 7 bases. CDR3 length: 16 residues. Germline trimming cut 0 bases from V and 7 bases from J; bases unmatched to any gene: 8. Germline V gene lookup returns CDR1 LGHNA and CDR2 YSLEER. CDR3 nucleotides: TGCGCCAGCAGCCAAGATATGGTCAGGGGGATTGAAAAACTGTTTTTT. Amino acids: CASSQDMVRGIEKLFF.

The rearrangement uses TRBV4-1 and TRBJ2-7, with D possibly TRBD2 on 5 matching bases. V lost 1 base to trimming and J lost 2 bases, with 9 bases between them. The CDR3 length is 14 residues. Germline-derived CDR1 and CDR2 are MGHRA and YSYEKL. In DNA form, the CDR3 reads TGCGCCAGCAGCCAAGTTGCTAGCCCCTACGAGCAGTACTTC. Residues: CASSQVASPYEQYF.

This clonotype was counted a few times. The chain links TRBV6-6 to TRBJ2-7; 7 bases are shared with TRBD1. This CDR3 has 15 amino acids. Trimming cost V 2 bases and J 0 bases; bases outside gene matches: 4. Germline CDR1 MNHNY, CDR2 SVGAGI (reference sequence). This chain's CDR3 is CASSYDRDDSYEQYF. The CDR3 bases are TGTGCCAGCAGTTACGACAGGGACGACTCCTACGAGCAGTACTTC.

The chain is built from TRBV29-1 and TRBJ2-6; D gene unclear. Germline CDR1 SQVTM, CDR2 ANQGSEA. CDR3 length: 16 amino acids. Trimming cost V 4 bases and J 2 bases, with 15 bases left between them. The chain's CDR3 is CSVVASFLAGANVLTF. CDR3 nucleotide sequence: TGCAGCGTTGTGGCATCCTTTCTGGCTGGGGCCAACGTCCTGACTTTC.

At least ten counts were recorded for this clonotype. The chain links TRBV20-1 to TRBJ2-7; TRBD2 agrees at 12 bases. V trimming: 4 bases; J trimming: 6 bases; junction bases outside the gene matches: 16. The germline V gene encodes CDR1 DFQATT and CDR2 SNEGSKA (reference sequence). The CDR3 length is 17 residues. The CDR3 spells CSATIPGLAGGVSEQYF. Written as DNA, the CDR3 is TGCAGTGCTACGATCCCGGGACTAGCGGGCGGGGTCAGCGAGCAGTACTTC.

This clonotype was observed many times. The J gene is TRBJ2-5, the V gene TRBV10-2; tentatively, D is TRBD1 (5 bases). V was shortened by 3 bases and J by 5 bases, with 16 bases between the two germline ends. This CDR3 region has 15 residues. CDR1 and CDR2 (germline): WSHSY, SAAADI. DNA for the CDR3: TGCGCCAGCAGTGAATGGCCAGGGCACGAGGAGACCCAGTACTTC. It is translated as CASSEWPGHEETQYF.

This clonotype was seen many times. V usage is TRBV19 and J usage is TRBJ2-7; the D is unclear. The CDR3 spans 14 residues. In germline, CDR1 is LNHDA, CDR2 SQIVND (reference sequence). Trimming pared 2 bases from V and 2 bases from J, leaving 10 bases between. The CDR3 sequence: CASSIYGNTYEQYF. Here the CDR3 DNA reads TGTGCCAGTAGTATATACGGAAATACCTACGAGCAGTACTTC.

This clonotype came up many times. At one end, the junction sequence differs from germline, possibly due to a read error. The chain uses TRBV2 and TRBJ2-2; TRBD2 matches 7 bases. The length of the CDR3 is 13 residues. Looked up from germline, CDR1 is SNHLY and CDR2 is FYNNEI. For the CDR3, the DNA is TGCGCCAGCAGCGGGACGAACACCGGGGAGCTGTTTTTT. Translation gives CASSGTNTGELFF.

J is TRBJ2-5 and V is TRBV19, with D unresolved. The CDR3 contains 16 residues. V was clipped by 5 bases and J by 4 bases, with 20 bases between them. Germline V CDR1 and CDR2: LNHDA, SQIVND (reference sequence). CDR3 loop: CASSPEMAGWGETQYF. The CDR3 region has the DNA TGTGCCAGTAGTCCCGAGATGGCAGGCTGGGGAGAGACCCAGTACTTC.

V is TRBV4-2 and J is TRBJ1-1, with unresolved D. The germline V gene encodes CDR1 LGHNA and CDR2 YNFKEQ. V lost 1 base, J lost 3 bases, and 15 bases lay in between. The CDR3 loop spans 16 amino acids. The CDR3 coding sequence is TGTGCCAGCAGCCAAGCCCACCAAGGGTCACACACTGAAGCTTTCTTT. Translation: CASSQAHQGSHTEAFF.